This T cell receptor (beta chain) was captured in a study of shared clonotypes between healthy human individuals. The study's findings and limits: Incomplete sequencing of sorted subsets was indicated by rarefaction despite large depth. Sequencing depth was expected to influence donor clonotype sharing.

Replicate PCRs run on sorted subsets employed roughly 180 ng DNA, around 27,000 T cell genomes. Assay: immunoSEQ multiplex PCR; the TCRdb copy retains only in-frame clones and omits some. Among approximately 2.5 million clones listed, over 85% were seen once. A word on this clone: Its antigen is still unknown.

The material sequenced was naive CD4+ T cells sorted from blood. As to subset: CD45RA+ positively selected. The clonotype was recovered from a man in his late teens or twenties in good health.

The CDR3 region has the DNA TGTGCCTGGGTTCAAGGGGGCGAGCAGTACTTC. It specifies CAWVQGGEQYF. This sequence joins TRBV30 and TRBJ2-7; D possibly corresponds to TRBD1 (6 bases). The CDR3 totals 11 residues. Germline loops: CDR1 GTSNPN, CDR2 SVGIG (reference sequence). V lost 5 bases, J lost 6 bases, and 11 bases lay in between.